Listed below are T cell receptor beta chains from one sample, sequenced in a study of cytomegalovirus exposure and HLA in healthy donors. Repertoires were generated with immunoSEQ multiplex PCR, while TCRdb's copy carries only in-frame clones and drops some. This listing includes about 52,000 clones. The sample taken for sequencing was PBMCs. These receptors originate from a woman between 55 and 75 years old in good health and CMV-seropositive. CDR3s include the opening cysteine and the closing phenylalanine or tryptophan. D genes are given only for firm matches.

TRBV19,-,TRBJ2-3,TGTGCCAGTAGTATAACTGAGGGGGGGCGAGCGCAGTATTTT,CASSITEGGRAQYF
TRBV20-1,-,TRBJ2-1,TGCAGTGCTAGGTACGGCAATGAGCAGTTCTTC,CSARYGNEQFF
TRBV5-1,-,TRBJ1-2,TGCGCCAGCAGCCCGGGGAGGGGAGCCGGCTACACCTTC,CASSPGRGAGYTF
TRBV16,TRBD2,TRBJ2-1,TGTGCCAGCAGCCAAGGCGGGGGGGCCTTAAATGAGCAGTTCTTC,CASSQGGGALNEQFF
TRBV5-8,TRBD1,TRBJ1-1,TGTGCCAGCAGCTCACGACAGGGGAAGACTGAAGCTTTCTTT,CASSSRQGKTEAFF
TRBV4-1,-,TRBJ2-7,TGCGCCAGCAGCCAGCCCTTGAACTCCTACGAGCAGTACTTC,CASSQPLNSYEQYF
TRBV28,TRBD1,TRBJ1-1,TGTGCCAGCAGGATACTCGGACAGGGCTACACTGAAGCTTTCTTT,CASRILGQGYTEAFF
TRBV7-9,TRBD2,TRBJ2-3,TGTGCCAGCAGCTCGTGGGGGGGTTCCACAGATACGCAGTATTTT,CASSSWGGSTDTQYF
TRBV19,TRBD1,TRBJ2-1,TGTGCCAGTACCCCGGGTTGGACAGGGTATTTGAATGAGCAGTTCTTC,CASTPGWTGYLNEQFF
TRBV7-2,TRBD1,TRBJ1-3,TGTGCCAGCAGCTTGGGACAGCAACTAAACACCATATATTTT,CASSLGQQLNTIYF
TRBV11-2,-,TRBJ1-5,TGTGCCAGCAGCAGGGCCGGGGGCAATCAGCCCCAGCATTTT,CASSRAGGNQPQHF
TRBV28,-,TRBJ2-7,TGTGCCAGCAATCCTACCCGGGACAACTTCTACGAGCAGTACTTC,CASNPTRDNFYEQYF
TRBV2,-,TRBJ2-2,TGTGCCAGCAGTGATAGTATCGCCGGGGAGCTGTTTTTT,CASSDSIAGELFF
TRBV27,-,TRBJ1-1,TGTGCCAGCAGTTTACGGGGCCAGGGGTACACTGAAGCTTTCTTT,CASSLRGQGYTEAFF
TRBV5-6,-,TRBJ2-7,TGTGCCAGCAGCTTGGGATGCGGTAACTACGAGCAGTACTTC,CASSLGCGNYEQYF
TRBV19,-,TRBJ1-1,TGTGCCAGCACCAGGGGCTGGGAGAGGGTGGGCACTGAAGCTTTCTTT,CASTRGWERVGTEAFF
TRBV28,TRBD2,TRBJ2-1,TGTGCCAGCAGGACTGGTAGCGGGGGATGGGAGCAGTTCTTC,CASRTGSGGWEQFF
TRBV11-2,-,TRBJ1-1,TGTGCCAGCAGCCAAGGGGTGTCTTTAAACACTGAAGCTTTCTTT,CASSQGVSLNTEAFF
TRBV18,-,TRBJ2-7,TGTGCCAGCTCACCAAAGGAGCTTCCCTACGAGCAGTACTTC,CASSPKELPYEQYF
TRBV7-8,-,TRBJ1-2,TGTGCCAGCAGTGAACAGGGTACTAACTATGGCTACACCTTC,CASSEQGTNYGYTF
TRBV18,-,TRBJ1-6,TGTGCCAGCTCACCACTGGACAGAGATTCACCCCTCCACTTT,CASSPLDRDSPLHF
TRBV19,-,TRBJ2-7,TGTGCCAGTAGCCCCTCGGGGGTCACCTACGAGCAGTACTTC,CASSPSGVTYEQYF
TRBV19,TRBD1,TRBJ2-7,TGTGCCAGTAGTATAACGAATAGGGGGCGCGAGGGGTACGAGCAGTACTTC,CASSITNRGREGYEQYF
TRBV10-3,-,TRBJ1-1,TGTGCCACCGCCAGACAGGATCGGACTGAAGCTTTCTTT,CATARQDRTEAFF
TRBV18,TRBD1,TRBJ1-1,TGTGCCAGCGCATCGGCAACAGGGGGAATGAACACTGAAGCTTTCTTT,CASASATGGMNTEAFF
TRBV9,-,TRBJ1-1,TGTGCCAGCATCCGGGTATGCACTGAAGCTTTCTTT,CASIRVCTEAFF
TRBV10-2,TRBD1,TRBJ1-2,TGCGCCAGCAGTGAGTCACAGGGGAACTATGGCTACACCTTC,CASSESQGNYGYTF
TRBV14,TRBD2,TRBJ2-3,TGTGCCAGCAGCCAAGCTAGCGGGGGGCCTACTGGCACAGATACGCAGTATTTT,CASSQASGGPTGTDTQYF
TRBV19,TRBD1,TRBJ2-7,TGTGCCAGTAGTATAGTAGGCCAGGGGGTCGGCGAGCAGTACTTC,CASSIVGQGVGEQYF
TRBV7-9,-,TRBJ2-5,TGTGCCAGCAGCTTAATGGGCAGCCAAGAGACCCAGTACTTC,CASSLMGSQETQYF
TRBV25-1,-,TRBJ1-4,TGTGCCAGCGGATGGACAGCTGGAAAACTGTTTTTT,CASGWTAGKLFF
TRBV28,TRBD2,TRBJ2-1,TGTGCCAGCACTCGCGGGGGGACCTACAATGAGCAGTTCTTC,CASTRGGTYNEQFF
TRBV11-3,-,TRBJ1-1,TGTGCCAGCAGCTTAGCTCCACAGGGAGGGACTGAAGCTTTCTTT,CASSLAPQGGTEAFF
TRBV5-1,TRBD1,TRBJ1-2,TGCGCCAGCAGCCCTAGGACAGGGCCGTTAATCTATGGCTACACCTTC,CASSPRTGPLIYGYTF
TRBV5-1,-,TRBJ2-7,TGCGCCAGCAGCTTGGACCGCTACGAGCAGTACTTC,CASSLDRYEQYF
TRBV5-1,-,TRBJ2-7,TGCGCCAGCAGCCTCGGGGGACCTTCCCGGGAGCAGTACTTC,CASSLGGPSREQYF
TRBV5-6,-,TRBJ1-1,TGTGCCAGCAGCATGACAGTGAACACTGAAGCTTTCTTT,CASSMTVNTEAFF
TRBV10-1,-,TRBJ2-2,TGCGCCAGCGAGGGTACGAACACCGGGGAGCTGTTTTTT,CASEGTNTGELFF
TRBV7-9,-,TRBJ2-1,TGTGCCAGCAGCTTAGAGTACGGCCTAGATGAGCAGTTCTTC,CASSLEYGLDEQFF
TRBV5-1,TRBD2,TRBJ2-1,TGCGCCAGCAGCTTGGTGGGCGTCAGCGGGGGGGACCAATACTCCGACAATGAGCAGTTCTTC,CASSLVGVSGGDQYSDNEQFF
TRBV9,-,TRBJ2-1,TGTGCCAGCAGCGTAGGAGGTAGCGTGGTCTACAATGAGCAGTTCTTC,CASSVGGSVVYNEQFF
TRBV19,TRBD1,TRBJ1-2,TGTGCCAGTAGCCGGACAGGGTTAAATCATGGCTACACCTTC,CASSRTGLNHGYTF
TRBV28,-,TRBJ1-6,TGTGCCAGCTGCAGCTCTAGTTCTAATTCACCCCTCCACTTT,CASCSSSSNSPLHF
TRBV28,-,TRBJ2-3,TGTGCCAGCTCCCTGACGATCCGCCCCCGGGGGGATACGCAGTATTTT,CASSLTIRPRGDTQYF
TRBV19,TRBD1,TRBJ1-2,TGTGCCAGTAGTATCCGGACAGGGCGCTATGGCTACACCTTC,CASSIRTGRYGYTF
TRBV5-1,TRBD1,TRBJ2-3,TGCGCCAGCAGCTCAGGCAGGGGGCCCCCTGATACGCAGTATTTT,CASSSGRGPPDTQYF
TRBV6-5,TRBD1,TRBJ1-2,TGTGCCAGCAGAGACAGGGGGAGGGGGGGCTACACCTTC,CASRDRGRGGYTF
TRBV9,-,TRBJ1-4,TGTGCCAGCAGCGTATCCGGGACACCGAATGAAAAACTGTTTTTT,CASSVSGTPNEKLFF
TRBV28,-,TRBJ1-6,TGTGCCAGCAGTTTAATATTTGGCCGTCGGGATTCACCCCTCCACTTT,CASSLIFGRRDSPLHF
TRBV15,TRBD2,TRBJ2-1,TGTGCCACCAGCAGCGCCTATTCCGGGACTAGCGGGTTTGGCGATGAGCAGTTCTTC,CATSSAYSGTSGFGDEQFF
TRBV2,-,TRBJ1-6,TGTGCCAGCAGTCCTCGGGAGGTGACCTATAATTCACCCCTCCACTTT,CASSPREVTYNSPLHF
TRBV19,TRBD1,TRBJ1-1,TGTGCCAGTAGTATTATCGGACAGGGATCGAACACTGAAGCTTTCTTT,CASSIIGQGSNTEAFF
TRBV7-2,TRBD1,TRBJ1-3,TGTGCCAGCAGCCCAAGGACTTACACCGGGACAGGAATTGGAAACACCATATATTTT,CASSPRTYTGTGIGNTIYF
TRBV5-1,TRBD1,TRBJ2-7,TGCGCCAGCAGCTTGCAACAGGGGGTCGACGAGCAGTACTTC,CASSLQQGVDEQYF
TRBV7-9,-,TRBJ1-2,TGTGCCAGCAGCTTAGAAGCTGGAGCTGGCTACACCTTC,CASSLEAGAGYTF
TRBV11-3,TRBD2,TRBJ2-1,TGTGCCAGCAGCTTATCCGGGGCTAGCGGGGGCCTCAATGAGCAGTTCTTC,CASSLSGASGGLNEQFF
TRBV27,TRBD1,TRBJ2-7,TGTGCCAGCAGTGGGACAGGCCCGAGCTCCTACGAGCAGTACTTC,CASSGTGPSSYEQYF